A selection of T cell receptor beta chains follows, all from one sample in a study of blood T cell repertoires in COVID-19. The method was immunoSEQ multiplex PCR; TCRdb's version includes in-frame clones alone and lacks a portion of them. The sample comprises roughly 350,000 clones, roughly nine tenths of which are singletons, and 18% rests with the top ten. The sequencing sample was made of PBMCs or T cells enriched from blood (not recorded which). These receptors all come from a woman in her thirties who had recovered from COVID-19. Both conserved end residues are part of each CDR3. Fields, in order: J gene, clone size, V gene, D gene, CDR3 DNA, CDR3 protein. The D gene is left open where the match is weak. Not all rows give a size; the values are once, few, many and, for expanded clones, a class.

j_gene: TRBJ2-1; abundance: .; v_gene: TRBV6-5; d_gene: TRBD2; CDR3nt: TGTGCCAGCAGTCCGGGACTAGCGGGACATGAGCAGTTCTTC; CDR3aa: CASSPGLAGHEQFF
j_gene: TRBJ1-3; abundance: .; v_gene: TRBV28; d_gene: .; CDR3nt: TGTGCCAGCAGTCGGCTAGTTTTTGGTTCTGGAAACACCATATATTTT; CDR3aa: CASSRLVFGSGNTIYF
j_gene: TRBJ1-2; abundance: .; v_gene: TRBV19; d_gene: TRBD1; CDR3nt: TGTGCCAGTAGTTCCGGACAGGGCACTACCGCTAACTATGGCTACACCTTC; CDR3aa: CASSSGQGTTANYGYTF
j_gene: TRBJ1-1; abundance: .; v_gene: TRBV5-1; d_gene: .; CDR3nt: TGCGCCAGCAGCAGAGAAGGAGCCACTGAAGCTTTCTTT; CDR3aa: CASSREGATEAFF
j_gene: TRBJ2-1; abundance: .; v_gene: TRBV5-3; d_gene: TRBD2; CDR3nt: TGTGCCAGAAGTACTGGGACTAGCGGGAACCTCAATGAGCAGTTCTTC; CDR3aa: CARSTGTSGNLNEQFF
j_gene: TRBJ2-7; abundance: .; v_gene: TRBV24-1; d_gene: TRBD1; CDR3nt: TGTGCCACCAGTCAGGGGGCCTCCTACGAGCAGTACTTC; CDR3aa: CATSQGASYEQYF
j_gene: TRBJ2-3; abundance: .; v_gene: TRBV11-2; d_gene: .; CDR3nt: TGTGCCAGCAGCCTTTTGTCTAGCCACACAGATACGCAGTATTTT; CDR3aa: CASSLLSSHTDTQYF
j_gene: TRBJ1-1; abundance: once; v_gene: TRBV2; d_gene: .; CDR3nt: TGTGCCAGCAGTGAACTGGCAGGGCCTGAAGCTTTCTTT; CDR3aa: CASSELAGPEAFF
j_gene: TRBJ1-5; abundance: .; v_gene: TRBV7-8; d_gene: .; CDR3nt: TGTGCCAGCAGCAGAACAGGGAATCAGCCCCAGCATTTT; CDR3aa: CASSRTGNQPQHF
j_gene: TRBJ1-3; abundance: .; v_gene: TRBV18; d_gene: .; CDR3nt: TGTGCCAGCTCACCTCCCTTCTCTGGAAACACCATATATTTT; CDR3aa: CASSPPFSGNTIYF
j_gene: TRBJ2-7; abundance: .; v_gene: TRBV27; d_gene: TRBD1; CDR3nt: TGTGCCAGCAGTGGACAGGGAGAATACGAGCAGTACTTC; CDR3aa: CASSGQGEYEQYF
j_gene: TRBJ2-7; abundance: .; v_gene: TRBV28; d_gene: TRBD1; CDR3nt: TGTGCCAGCATCCTGGGGGGGGACAGGGGGAACGAGCAGTACTTC; CDR3aa: CASILGGDRGNEQYF
j_gene: TRBJ2-7; abundance: .; v_gene: TRBV3-1/TRBV3-2; d_gene: .; CDR3nt: TGTGCCAGCAGCCCCAGGGCGTCCTACGAGCAGTACTTC; CDR3aa: CASSPRASYEQYF
j_gene: TRBJ2-5; abundance: .; v_gene: TRBV27; d_gene: .; CDR3nt: TGTGCCAGCAGTTTTCAACCGTCCCTCGCGTATTCCCAGTACTTC; CDR3aa: CASSFQPSLAYSQYF
j_gene: TRBJ2-7; abundance: once; v_gene: TRBV5-6; d_gene: .; CDR3nt: TGTGCCAGCACTGGGGGGACAGCTTACAACGAGCAGTACTTC; CDR3aa: CASTGGTAYNEQYF
j_gene: TRBJ2-7; abundance: .; v_gene: TRBV14; d_gene: TRBD1; CDR3nt: TGTGCCAGCAGCCAAGTTGACAGGGCCGAGCAGTACTTC; CDR3aa: CASSQVDRAEQYF
j_gene: TRBJ1-5; abundance: .; v_gene: TRBV12-3/TRBV12-4; d_gene: TRBD1; CDR3nt: TGTGCCAGCCGCCAGGGGGCGGGGCCCCAGCATTTT; CDR3aa: CASRQGAGPQHF
j_gene: TRBJ1-4; abundance: .; v_gene: TRBV28; d_gene: .; CDR3nt: TGTGCCAGCAGTCGCCAGGGGCGGCGAGGGACTAATGAAAAACTGTTTTTT; CDR3aa: CASSRQGRRGTNEKLFF
j_gene: TRBJ2-1; abundance: .; v_gene: TRBV19; d_gene: TRBD1; CDR3nt: TGTGCCAGTAGTATGATGGGACAGGGGGTTGGTGAGCAGTTCTTC; CDR3aa: CASSMMGQGVGEQFF
j_gene: TRBJ2-1; abundance: .; v_gene: TRBV4-2; d_gene: .; CDR3nt: TGTGCCAGCAGCCGAGGACCGGGACTGGAGGGGAATGAGCAGTTCTTC; CDR3aa: CASSRGPGLEGNEQFF
j_gene: TRBJ2-1; abundance: once; v_gene: TRBV27; d_gene: .; CDR3nt: TGTGCCAGCAGTTTTTCAGGCTGGTACAATGAGCAGTTCTTC; CDR3aa: CASSFSGWYNEQFF
j_gene: TRBJ1-2; abundance: .; v_gene: TRBV4-1; d_gene: .; CDR3nt: TGCGCCAGCAGCGCCGGACAGTGGACCGCTTATGGCTACACCTTC; CDR3aa: CASSAGQWTAYGYTF
j_gene: TRBJ1-2; abundance: .; v_gene: TRBV7-9; d_gene: .; CDR3nt: TGTGCCAGCTCGTGGGGTCAGGAGGGCCCGTTTAGTGGCTACACCTTC; CDR3aa: CASSWGQEGPFSGYTF
j_gene: TRBJ1-4; abundance: .; v_gene: TRBV2; d_gene: TRBD1; CDR3nt: TGTGCCAGCCTACAGGGGGGGTCAACTAATGAAAAACTGTTTTTT; CDR3aa: CASLQGGSTNEKLFF
j_gene: TRBJ2-4; abundance: .; v_gene: TRBV18; d_gene: TRBD2; CDR3nt: TGTGCCAGCTCACCAAAAGTGACTAGCGGGAGGAACATTCAGTACTTC; CDR3aa: CASSPKVTSGRNIQYF
j_gene: TRBJ1-2; abundance: .; v_gene: TRBV28; d_gene: TRBD1; CDR3nt: TGTGCCAGCAGGCTCACGGGACAGATCAACTATGGCTACACCTTC; CDR3aa: CASRLTGQINYGYTF
j_gene: TRBJ1-1; abundance: .; v_gene: TRBV5-4; d_gene: .; CDR3nt: TGTGCCAGCAGTCTCAGGGGGAACACTGAAGCTTTCTTT; CDR3aa: CASSLRGNTEAFF
j_gene: TRBJ1-1; abundance: .; v_gene: TRBV28; d_gene: TRBD1; CDR3nt: TGTGCCAGCAGTTCCGGACAGGGAGACACTGAAGCTTTCTTT; CDR3aa: CASSSGQGDTEAFF
j_gene: TRBJ1-4; abundance: few; v_gene: TRBV4-3; d_gene: .; CDR3nt: TGCGCCAGCAGCCAAGAGCCTGGCCGAAGTAATGAAAAACTGTTTTTT; CDR3aa: CASSQEPGRSNEKLFF
j_gene: TRBJ2-7; abundance: .; v_gene: TRBV28; d_gene: TRBD1; CDR3nt: TGTGCCAGCAGTTGGCGACAGGGGGCTTACGAGCAGTACTTC; CDR3aa: CASSWRQGAYEQYF
j_gene: TRBJ2-2; abundance: .; v_gene: TRBV7-9; d_gene: .; CDR3nt: TGTGCCAGCAGCTTAATTCCTAGCCACACCGGGGAGCTGTTTTTT; CDR3aa: CASSLIPSHTGELFF
j_gene: TRBJ1-1; abundance: once; v_gene: TRBV30; d_gene: .; CDR3nt: TGTGCCTGGAGGAGGGAAGGGTCGGTCACTGAAGCTTTCTTT; CDR3aa: CAWRREGSVTEAFF
j_gene: TRBJ2-3; abundance: .; v_gene: TRBV5-1; d_gene: TRBD1; CDR3nt: TGCGCCAGCAGCCAACTACAGGGGGGAGGAGATACGCAGTATTTT; CDR3aa: CASSQLQGGGDTQYF
j_gene: TRBJ1-5; abundance: .; v_gene: TRBV4-2; d_gene: .; CDR3nt: TGTGCCAGCAGCCAAGAGGCGGCAGGGATGGGCAATCAGCCCCAGCATTTT; CDR3aa: CASSQEAAGMGNQPQHF
j_gene: TRBJ1-2; abundance: once; v_gene: TRBV30; d_gene: .; CDR3nt: TGTGCCTGGAGTGACAGGGCTAACTATGGCTACACCTTC; CDR3aa: CAWSDRANYGYTF
j_gene: TRBJ1-5; abundance: once; v_gene: TRBV5-6; d_gene: .; CDR3nt: TGTGCCAGCAGCTTGGTGGAGTCAGGGCCATATCAGCCCCAGCATTTT; CDR3aa: CASSLVESGPYQPQHF
j_gene: TRBJ2-7; abundance: .; v_gene: TRBV11-3; d_gene: TRBD2; CDR3nt: TGTGCCAGCAGCTCAGGACTAGCGGGAGACTACGAGCAGTACTTC; CDR3aa: CASSSGLAGDYEQYF
j_gene: TRBJ1-2; abundance: .; v_gene: TRBV3-1/TRBV3-2; d_gene: .; CDR3nt: TGTGCCAGCAGCCAAGATCTCTATGGCTACACCTTC; CDR3aa: CASSQDLYGYTF
j_gene: TRBJ2-1; abundance: .; v_gene: TRBV5-1; d_gene: .; CDR3nt: TGCGCCAGCAGCTTGGCCGGGACGGGAGATCCCTACAATGAGCAGTTCTTC; CDR3aa: CASSLAGTGDPYNEQFF
j_gene: TRBJ1-1; abundance: .; v_gene: TRBV16; d_gene: .; CDR3nt: TGTGCCAGCAGCCAAACCAGGGATGCTGAAGCTTTCTTT; CDR3aa: CASSQTRDAEAFF
j_gene: TRBJ2-1; abundance: .; v_gene: TRBV21-1; d_gene: .; CDR3nt: TGTGCCAGCATGAGCATCAATGAGCAGTTCTTC; CDR3aa: CASMSINEQFF
j_gene: TRBJ2-5; abundance: .; v_gene: TRBV6-2/TRBV6-3; d_gene: TRBD2; CDR3nt: TGTGCCAGCAGTTATATTATAGGGACTAAGGCCGTAAGCCAAGAGACCCAGTACTTC; CDR3aa: CASSYIIGTKAVSQETQYF
j_gene: TRBJ1-2; abundance: .; v_gene: TRBV21-1; d_gene: .; CDR3nt: TGTGCCAGCAGCAAAGTCATGGCGGGGACCTTC; CDR3aa: CASSKVMAGTF
j_gene: TRBJ2-7; abundance: .; v_gene: TRBV4-2; d_gene: TRBD1; CDR3nt: TGTGCCAGCAGCACACAGGGGAATCGCGAGCAGTACTTC; CDR3aa: CASSTQGNREQYF
j_gene: TRBJ2-3; abundance: .; v_gene: TRBV9; d_gene: TRBD2; CDR3nt: TGTGCCAGCAGCCTCCGACTAGCGGGGGCCACAGATACGCAGTATTTT; CDR3aa: CASSLRLAGATDTQYF
j_gene: TRBJ2-1; abundance: .; v_gene: TRBV19; d_gene: TRBD2; CDR3nt: TGTGCCAGTAAATTGGGCCTAGCGGGGGGCTACAATGAGCAGTTCTTC; CDR3aa: CASKLGLAGGYNEQFF
j_gene: TRBJ2-7; abundance: .; v_gene: TRBV18; d_gene: .; CDR3nt: TGTGCCAGCTCACCACTAGAGGGACAGCGGGTTACCTACGAGCAGTACTTC; CDR3aa: CASSPLEGQRVTYEQYF
j_gene: TRBJ2-5; abundance: .; v_gene: TRBV2; d_gene: TRBD2; CDR3nt: TGTGCCAGCCAGACTAGCGGGCGGCCGGGGGGTGGAGAGACCCAGTACTTC; CDR3aa: CASQTSGRPGGGETQYF
j_gene: TRBJ2-1; abundance: .; v_gene: TRBV28; d_gene: TRBD2; CDR3nt: TGTGCCAGTATGTCACCGGGACTAGCGGGAAGGTGGGCGGATGAGCAGTTCTTC; CDR3aa: CASMSPGLAGRWADEQFF
j_gene: TRBJ1-1; abundance: .; v_gene: TRBV25-1; d_gene: .; CDR3nt: TGTGCCAGCAGTGTCAGGGGCACTGAAGCTTTCTTT; CDR3aa: CASSVRGTEAFF
j_gene: TRBJ1-5; abundance: .; v_gene: TRBV28; d_gene: TRBD1; CDR3nt: TGTGCTTCCGGACAGGGCCTCAGGCCCCAGCATTTT; CDR3aa: CASGQGLRPQHF
j_gene: TRBJ2-1; abundance: .; v_gene: TRBV7-2; d_gene: TRBD2; CDR3nt: TGTGCCAGCAGCTTATCAACAGGGTGGAGCGGGAGCTCCTACAATGAGCAGTTCTTC; CDR3aa: CASSLSTGWSGSSYNEQFF
j_gene: TRBJ2-7; abundance: once; v_gene: TRBV3-1/TRBV3-2; d_gene: TRBD1; CDR3nt: TGTGCCAGCAGCCAGTTCTCACGACAGGGCGCCTACGAGCAGTACTTC; CDR3aa: CASSQFSRQGAYEQYF